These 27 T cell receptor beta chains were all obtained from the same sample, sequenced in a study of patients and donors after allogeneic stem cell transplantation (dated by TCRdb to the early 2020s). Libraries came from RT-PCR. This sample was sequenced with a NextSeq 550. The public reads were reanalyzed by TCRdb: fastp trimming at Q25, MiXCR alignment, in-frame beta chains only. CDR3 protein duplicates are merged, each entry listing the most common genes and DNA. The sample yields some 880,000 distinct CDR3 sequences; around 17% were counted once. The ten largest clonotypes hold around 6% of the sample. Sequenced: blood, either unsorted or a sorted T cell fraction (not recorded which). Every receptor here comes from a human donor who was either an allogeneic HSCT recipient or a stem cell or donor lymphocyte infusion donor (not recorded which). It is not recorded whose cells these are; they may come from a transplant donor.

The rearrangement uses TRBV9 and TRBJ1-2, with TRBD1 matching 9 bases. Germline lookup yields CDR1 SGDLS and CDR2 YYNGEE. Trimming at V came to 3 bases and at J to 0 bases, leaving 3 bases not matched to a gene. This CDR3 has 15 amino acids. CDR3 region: CASSDGQGPNYGYTF. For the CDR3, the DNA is TGTGCCAGCAGCGACGGACAGGGGCCTAACTATGGCTACACCTTC.

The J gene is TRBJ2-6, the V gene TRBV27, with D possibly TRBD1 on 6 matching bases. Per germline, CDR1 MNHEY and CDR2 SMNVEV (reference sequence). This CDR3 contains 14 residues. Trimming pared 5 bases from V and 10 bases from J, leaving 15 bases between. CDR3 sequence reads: CASSPGTKRNVLTF. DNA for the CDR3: TGTGCCAGCAGTCCGGGGACAAAGCGTAACGTCCTGACTTTC.

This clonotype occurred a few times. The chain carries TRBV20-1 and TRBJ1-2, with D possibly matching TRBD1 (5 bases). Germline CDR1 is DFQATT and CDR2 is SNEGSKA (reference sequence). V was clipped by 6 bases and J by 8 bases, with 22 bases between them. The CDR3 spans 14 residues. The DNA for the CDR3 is TGCAGTGCCCTCGGGTTGACAGTAACGAACGGCTACACCTTC. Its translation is CSALGLTVTNGYTF.

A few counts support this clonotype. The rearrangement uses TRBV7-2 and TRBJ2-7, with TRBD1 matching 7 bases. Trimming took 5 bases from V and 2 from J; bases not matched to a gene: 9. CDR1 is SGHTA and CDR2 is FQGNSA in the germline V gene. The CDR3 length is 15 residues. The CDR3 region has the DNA TGTGCCAGCAGCAACCGGGACAGCCGACCCTACGAGCAGTACTTC. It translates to CASSNRDSRPYEQYF.

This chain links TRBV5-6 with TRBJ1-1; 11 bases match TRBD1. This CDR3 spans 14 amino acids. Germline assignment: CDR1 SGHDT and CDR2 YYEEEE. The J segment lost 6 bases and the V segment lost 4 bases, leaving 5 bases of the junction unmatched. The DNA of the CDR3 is TGTGCCAGCAGCCCCGGACAGGGGGCGGCTGAAGCTTTCTTT. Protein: CASSPGQGAAEAFF.

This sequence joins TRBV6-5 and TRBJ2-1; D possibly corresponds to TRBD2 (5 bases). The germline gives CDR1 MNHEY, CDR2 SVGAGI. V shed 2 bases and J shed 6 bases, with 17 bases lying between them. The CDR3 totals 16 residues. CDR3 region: CASSYRLGSRGNEQFF. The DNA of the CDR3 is TGTGCCAGCAGTTACCGGTTGGGTAGCCGGGGCAATGAGCAGTTCTTC.

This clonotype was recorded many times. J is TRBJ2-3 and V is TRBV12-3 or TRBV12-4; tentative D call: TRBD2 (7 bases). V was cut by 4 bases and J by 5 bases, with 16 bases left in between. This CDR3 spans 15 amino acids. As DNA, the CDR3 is TGTGCCAGCAGTTCTGGGGGGGGGCCCGGAGATACGCAGTATTTT. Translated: CASSSGGGPGDTQYF.

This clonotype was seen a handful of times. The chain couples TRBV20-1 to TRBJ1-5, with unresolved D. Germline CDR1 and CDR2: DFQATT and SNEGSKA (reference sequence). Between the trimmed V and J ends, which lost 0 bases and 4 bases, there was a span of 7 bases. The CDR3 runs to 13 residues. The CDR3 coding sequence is TGCAGTGCTAGAGAGGACGGGAATCAGCCCCAGCATTTT. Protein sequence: CSAREDGNQPQHF.

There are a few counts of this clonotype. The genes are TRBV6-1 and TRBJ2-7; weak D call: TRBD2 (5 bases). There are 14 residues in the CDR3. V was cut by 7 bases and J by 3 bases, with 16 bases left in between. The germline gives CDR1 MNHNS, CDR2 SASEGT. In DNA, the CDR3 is TGTGCCAGCATGGGAGCGGACCGGAGCTACGAGCAGTACTTC. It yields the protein CASMGADRSYEQYF.

The CDR3 loop is CASPAPGQIFYGYTF. The CDR3 DNA sequence: TGTGCCAGCCCCGCCCCGGGACAGATCTTCTATGGCTACACCTTC. The V call is TRBV12-3 or TRBV12-4, the J call TRBJ1-2; TRBD1 matches at 7 bases. J lost 4 bases, V lost 8 bases, and 13 bases had no gene match. The CDR3 is made up of 15 amino acids.

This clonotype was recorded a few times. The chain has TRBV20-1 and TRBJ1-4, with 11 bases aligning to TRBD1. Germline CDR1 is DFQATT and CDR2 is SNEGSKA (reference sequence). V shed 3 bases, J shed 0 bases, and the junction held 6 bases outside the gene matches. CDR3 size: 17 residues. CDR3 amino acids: CSASVDRGPATNEKLFF. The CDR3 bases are TGCAGTGCTAGTGTGGACAGGGGGCCCGCAACTAATGAAAAACTGTTTTTT.

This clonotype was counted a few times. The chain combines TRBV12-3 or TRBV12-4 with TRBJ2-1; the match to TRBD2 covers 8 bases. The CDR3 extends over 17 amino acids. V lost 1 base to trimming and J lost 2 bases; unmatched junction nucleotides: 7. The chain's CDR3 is CASSLGRNGGAYNEQFF. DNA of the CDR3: TGTGCCAGCAGTTTAGGGCGTAACGGGGGGGCCTACAATGAGCAGTTCTTC.

In DNA, the CDR3 is TGTGCCAGCAGCTTAGGATGGGGAACCGGGGAGCTGTTTTTT. This codes for CASSLGWGTGELFF. This chain connects TRBV7-2 to TRBJ2-2; D is ambiguous. The length of the CDR3 is 14 residues. Trimming cost V 1 base and J 5 bases, with 8 bases left between them. Germline loops: CDR1 SGHTA, CDR2 FQGNSA. The whole variable domain, filled in from reference TRBV7-2 and TRBJ2-2, reads GAGVSQSPSNKVTEKGKDVELRCDPISGHTALYWYRQSLGQGLEFLIYFQGNSAPDKSGLPSDRFSAERTGGSVSTLTIQRTQQEDSAVYLCASSLGWGTGELFFGEGSRLTVL.

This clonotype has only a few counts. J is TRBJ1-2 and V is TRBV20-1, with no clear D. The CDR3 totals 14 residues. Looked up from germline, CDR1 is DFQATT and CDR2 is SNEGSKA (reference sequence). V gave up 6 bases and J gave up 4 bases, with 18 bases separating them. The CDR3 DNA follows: TGCAGTGCCTCCCCCTCTGTCCAGCTCTATGGCTACACCTTC. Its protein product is CSASPSVQLYGYTF.

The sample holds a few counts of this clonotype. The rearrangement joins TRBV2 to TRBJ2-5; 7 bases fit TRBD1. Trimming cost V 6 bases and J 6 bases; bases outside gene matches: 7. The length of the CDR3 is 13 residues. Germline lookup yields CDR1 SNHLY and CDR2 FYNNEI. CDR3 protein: CASRRGTAKTQYF. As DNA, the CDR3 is TGTGCCAGCAGGAGAGGGACAGCGAAGACCCAGTACTTC.

This chain's CDR3 is CASSVGGYGETQYF. CDR3 DNA sequence: TGTGCCAGCAGCGTAGGAGGATACGGGGAGACCCAGTACTTC. This chain uses TRBV9 with TRBJ2-5; no firm D call. The V gene's germline CDR1 is SGDLS and CDR2 YYNGEE. The CDR3 sequence is 14 residues long. V lost 0 bases, J lost 5 bases, and 11 bases lay in between.

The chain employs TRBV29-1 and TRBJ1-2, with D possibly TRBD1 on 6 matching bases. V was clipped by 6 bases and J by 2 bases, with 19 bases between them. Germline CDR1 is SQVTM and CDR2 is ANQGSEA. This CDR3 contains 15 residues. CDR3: CSVGTRDTGNYGYTF. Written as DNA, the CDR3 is TGCAGCGTGGGGACCCGGGACACCGGGAACTATGGCTACACCTTC.

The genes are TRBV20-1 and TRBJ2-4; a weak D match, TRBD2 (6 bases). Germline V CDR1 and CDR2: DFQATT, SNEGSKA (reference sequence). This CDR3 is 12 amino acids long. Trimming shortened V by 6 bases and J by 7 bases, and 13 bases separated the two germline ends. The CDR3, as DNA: TGCAGTGCCTGGGAGGACTCGAACATTCAGTACTTC. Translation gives CSAWEDSNIQYF.

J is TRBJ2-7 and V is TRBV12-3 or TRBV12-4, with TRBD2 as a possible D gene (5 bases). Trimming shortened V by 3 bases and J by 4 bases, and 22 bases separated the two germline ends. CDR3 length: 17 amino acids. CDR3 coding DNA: TGTGCCAGCAGTTTCGCAGGAAAGGCGGGTGTGTATTACGAGCAGTACTTC. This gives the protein CASSFAGKAGVYYEQYF.

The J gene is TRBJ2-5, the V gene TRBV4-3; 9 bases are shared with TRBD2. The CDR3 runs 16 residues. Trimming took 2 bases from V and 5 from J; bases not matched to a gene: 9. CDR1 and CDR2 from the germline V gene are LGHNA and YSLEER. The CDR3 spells CASSQYGGGELETQYF. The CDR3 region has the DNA TGCGCCAGCAGCCAATACGGCGGGGGGGAGTTGGAGACCCAGTACTTC.

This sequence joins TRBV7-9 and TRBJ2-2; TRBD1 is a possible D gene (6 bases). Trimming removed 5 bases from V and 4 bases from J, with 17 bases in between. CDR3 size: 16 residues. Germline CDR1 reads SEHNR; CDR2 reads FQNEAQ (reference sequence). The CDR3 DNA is TGTGCCAGCAGCAGCAGGGGAAGGGAAGGCACCGGGGAGCTGTTTTTT. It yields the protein CASSSRGREGTGELFF.

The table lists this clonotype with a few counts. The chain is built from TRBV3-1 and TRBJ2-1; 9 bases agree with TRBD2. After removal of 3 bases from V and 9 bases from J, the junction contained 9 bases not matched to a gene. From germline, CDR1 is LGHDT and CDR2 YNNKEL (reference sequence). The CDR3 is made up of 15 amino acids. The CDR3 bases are TGTGCCAGCAGCCATCGTAGCGGGAGTATTATTGAGCAGTTCTTC. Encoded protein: CASSHRSGSIIEQFF.

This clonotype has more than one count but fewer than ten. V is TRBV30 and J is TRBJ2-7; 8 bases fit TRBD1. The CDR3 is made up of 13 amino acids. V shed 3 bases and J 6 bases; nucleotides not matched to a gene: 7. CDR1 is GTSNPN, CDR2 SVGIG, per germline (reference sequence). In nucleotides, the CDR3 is TGTGCCTGGAGCCCCAGACAGGGGACCGAGCAGTACTTC. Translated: CAWSPRQGTEQYF.

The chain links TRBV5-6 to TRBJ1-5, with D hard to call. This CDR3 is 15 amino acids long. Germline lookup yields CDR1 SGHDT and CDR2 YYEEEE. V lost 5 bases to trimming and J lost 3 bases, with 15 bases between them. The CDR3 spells CASSSTGEYNQPQHF. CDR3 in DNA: TGTGCCAGCAGTTCGACTGGGGAGTACAATCAGCCCCAGCATTTT.

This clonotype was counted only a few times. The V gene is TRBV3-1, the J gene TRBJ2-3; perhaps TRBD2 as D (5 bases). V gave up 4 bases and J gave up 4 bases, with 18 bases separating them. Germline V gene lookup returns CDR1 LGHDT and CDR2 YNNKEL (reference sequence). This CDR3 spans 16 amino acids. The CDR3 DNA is TGTGCCAGCAGCCCTAGAGCGAGGACTCAGGCAGATACGCAGTATTTT. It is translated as CASSPRARTQADTQYF.

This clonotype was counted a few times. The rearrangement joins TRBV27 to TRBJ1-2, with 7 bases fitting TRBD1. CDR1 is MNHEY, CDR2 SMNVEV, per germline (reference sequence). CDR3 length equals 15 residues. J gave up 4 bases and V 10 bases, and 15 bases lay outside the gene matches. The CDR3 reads CATQLRGRLPYGYTF. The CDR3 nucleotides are TGTGCCACTCAGCTAAGGGGGCGACTCCCCTATGGCTACACCTTC.

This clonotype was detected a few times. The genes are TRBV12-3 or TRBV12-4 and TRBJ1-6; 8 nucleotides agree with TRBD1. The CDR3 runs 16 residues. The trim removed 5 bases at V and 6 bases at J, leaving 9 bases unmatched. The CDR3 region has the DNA TGTGCCAGCAGTCCTCCTCCGACAGGGGCTAATTCACCCCTCCACTTT. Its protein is CASSPPPTGANSPLHF.